A single T cell receptor (beta chain) is shown here with its context. What it recognizes is unknown. This record comes from a study of T cell responses to AZD1222 COVID-19 vaccine. Study observations and caveats: The donors showed a predominance of white British ancestry and of females, with possible underestimation of clonal diversity. Nearly half of spike-specific TCRs reportedly go after variant regions that carry no mutations. Rises in breadth and depth of Spike-specific TCRs came after two AZD1222 doses.

The trim removed 8 bases at V and 3 bases at J, leaving 15 bases unmatched. The CDR3 has 17 residues. Germline lookup yields CDR1 MNHEY and CDR2 SMNVEV (reference sequence). Assay used: immunoSEQ multiplex PCR; TCRdb lists only in-frame clones, some missing. The table includes around 140,000 clones, about 93% detected once. This TCR came from an adult in good health. The sample was peripheral blood, taken on day 0 of AZD1222 vaccination. The genes are TRBV27 and TRBJ1-4, with 7 positions matching TRBD1. CDR3 region: CASRQSAKQGPNEKLFF. The DNA of the CDR3 is TGTGCCAGCCGACAATCCGCGAAACAGGGGCCTAATGAAAAACTGTTTTTT.